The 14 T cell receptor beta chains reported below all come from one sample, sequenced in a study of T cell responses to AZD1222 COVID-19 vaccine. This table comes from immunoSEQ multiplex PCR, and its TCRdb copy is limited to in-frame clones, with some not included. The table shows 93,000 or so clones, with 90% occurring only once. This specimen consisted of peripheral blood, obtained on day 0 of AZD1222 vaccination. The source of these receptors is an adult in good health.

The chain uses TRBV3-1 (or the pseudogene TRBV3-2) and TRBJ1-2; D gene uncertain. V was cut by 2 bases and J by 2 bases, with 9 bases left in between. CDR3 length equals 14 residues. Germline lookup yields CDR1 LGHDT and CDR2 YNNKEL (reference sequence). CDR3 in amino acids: CASSQSSANYGYTF. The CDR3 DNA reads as TGTGCCAGCAGCCAATCATCGGCGAACTATGGCTACACCTTC.

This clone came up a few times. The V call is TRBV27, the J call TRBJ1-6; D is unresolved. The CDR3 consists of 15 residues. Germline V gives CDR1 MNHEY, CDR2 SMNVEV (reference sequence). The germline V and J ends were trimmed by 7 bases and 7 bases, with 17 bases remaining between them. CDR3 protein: CASTLTGIGNSPLHF. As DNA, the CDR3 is TGTGCCAGCACTCTGACGGGGATTGGGAATTCACCCCTCCACTTT.

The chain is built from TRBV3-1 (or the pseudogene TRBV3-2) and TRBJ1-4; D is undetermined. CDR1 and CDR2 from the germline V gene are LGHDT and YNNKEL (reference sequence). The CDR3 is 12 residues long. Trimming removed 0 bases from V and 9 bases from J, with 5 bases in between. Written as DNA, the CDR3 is TGTGCCAGCAGCCAAGAAGGACAAAAACTGTTTTTT. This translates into CASSQEGQKLFF.

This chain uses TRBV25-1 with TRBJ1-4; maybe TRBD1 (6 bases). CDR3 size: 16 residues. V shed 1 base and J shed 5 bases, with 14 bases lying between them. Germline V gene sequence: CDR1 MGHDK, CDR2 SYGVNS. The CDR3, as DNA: TGTGCCAGCAGTGAATCTCGGAGGGGGTTGAATGAAAAACTGTTTTTT. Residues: CASSESRRGLNEKLFF.

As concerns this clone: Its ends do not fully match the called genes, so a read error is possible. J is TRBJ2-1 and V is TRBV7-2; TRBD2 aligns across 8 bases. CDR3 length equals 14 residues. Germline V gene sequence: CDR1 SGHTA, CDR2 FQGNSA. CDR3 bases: TGTGCCAGCAGTTTAGGACTAGCTCTCAATGAGCAGTTCTTC. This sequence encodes CASSLGLALNEQFF. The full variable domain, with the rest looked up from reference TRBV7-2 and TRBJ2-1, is GAGVSQSPSNKVTEKGKDVELRCDPISGHTALYWYRQSLGQGLEFLIYFQGNSAPDKSGLPSDRFSAERTGGSVSTLTIQRTQQEDSAVYLCASSLGLALNEQFFGPGTRLTVL.

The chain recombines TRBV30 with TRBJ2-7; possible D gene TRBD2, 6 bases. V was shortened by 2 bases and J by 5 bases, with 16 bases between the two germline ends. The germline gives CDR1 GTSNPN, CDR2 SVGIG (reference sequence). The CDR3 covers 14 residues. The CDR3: CAWSWGVPPDEQYF. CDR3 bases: TGTGCCTGGAGTTGGGGGGTTCCTCCCGACGAGCAGTACTTC.

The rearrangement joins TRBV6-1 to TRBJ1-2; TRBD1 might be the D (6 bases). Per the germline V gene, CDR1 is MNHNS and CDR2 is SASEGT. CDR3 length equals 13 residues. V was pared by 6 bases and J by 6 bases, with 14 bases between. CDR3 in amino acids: CASSAAGDNGYTF. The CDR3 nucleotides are TGTGCCAGCAGCGCTGCAGGGGATAATGGCTACACCTTC.

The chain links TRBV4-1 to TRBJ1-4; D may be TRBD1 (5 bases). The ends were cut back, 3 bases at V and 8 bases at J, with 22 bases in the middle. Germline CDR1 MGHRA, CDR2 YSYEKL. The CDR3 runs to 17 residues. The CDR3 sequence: CASSHGSIWGEGEKLFF. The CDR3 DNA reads TGCGCCAGCAGCCATGGTTCTATATGGGGGGAAGGAGAAAAACTGTTTTTT.

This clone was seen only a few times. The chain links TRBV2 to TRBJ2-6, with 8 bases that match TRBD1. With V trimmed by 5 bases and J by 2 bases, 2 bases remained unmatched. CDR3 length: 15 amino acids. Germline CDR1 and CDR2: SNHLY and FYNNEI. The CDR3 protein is CASSKDRAGANVLTF. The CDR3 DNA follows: TGTGCCAGCAGTAAGGACAGGGCTGGGGCCAACGTCCTGACTTTC. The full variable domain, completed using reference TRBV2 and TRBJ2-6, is EPEVTQTPSHQVTQMGQEVILRCVPISNHLYFYWYRQILGQKVEFLVSFYNNEISEKSEIFDDQFSVERPDGSNFTLKIRSTKLEDSAMYFCASSKDRAGANVLTFGAGSRLTVL.

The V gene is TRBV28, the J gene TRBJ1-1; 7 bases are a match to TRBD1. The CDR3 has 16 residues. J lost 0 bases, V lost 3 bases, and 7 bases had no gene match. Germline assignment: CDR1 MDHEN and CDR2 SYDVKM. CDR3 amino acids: CASSLVRGKVNTEAFF. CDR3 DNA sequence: TGTGCCAGCAGTTTGGTCAGGGGGAAGGTGAACACTGAAGCTTTCTTT.

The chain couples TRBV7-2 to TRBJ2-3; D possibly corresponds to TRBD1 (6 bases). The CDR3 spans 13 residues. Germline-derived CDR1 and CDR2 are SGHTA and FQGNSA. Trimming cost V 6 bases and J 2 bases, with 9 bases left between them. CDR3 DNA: TGTGCCAGCAGTCGGGACAACACAGATACGCAGTATTTT. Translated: CASSRDNTDTQYF.

DNA for the CDR3: TGCAGTGCTAGTCCGGCCGAAACGCCGTACTTC. It is translated as CSASPAETPYF. The genes are TRBV20-1 and TRBJ2-7, with D uncertain. This CDR3 region has 11 residues. CDR1 is DFQATT and CDR2 is SNEGSKA in the germline V gene (reference sequence). The V end lost 3 bases, the J end lost 12 bases, and 15 bases lay between the germline ends.

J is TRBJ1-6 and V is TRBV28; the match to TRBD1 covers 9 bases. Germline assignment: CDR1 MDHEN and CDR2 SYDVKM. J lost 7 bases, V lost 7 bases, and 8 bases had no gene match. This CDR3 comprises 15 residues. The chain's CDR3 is CASNPPGQGNSPLHF. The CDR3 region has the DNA TGTGCCAGCAACCCCCCGGGACAGGGAAATTCACCCCTCCACTTT.

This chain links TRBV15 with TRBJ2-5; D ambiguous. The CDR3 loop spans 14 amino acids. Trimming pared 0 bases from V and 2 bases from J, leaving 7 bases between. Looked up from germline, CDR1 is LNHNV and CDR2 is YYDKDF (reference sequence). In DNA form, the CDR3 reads TGTGCCACCAGCAGAGATCGGGCGCAAGAGACCCAGTACTTC. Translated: CATSRDRAQETQYF.